These 19 T cell receptor beta chains share one sample of origin, sequenced in a study of cytomegalovirus exposure and HLA in healthy donors (dated by TCRdb to the late 2010s). Receptor amplification or capture employed the immunoSEQ multiplex PCR assay. For the multiplex PCR, a mixture combining 60 forward primers for TCR Vbeta segments and 13 reverse primers for TCR Jbeta segments was used. In its TCRdb copy, this immuneACCESS table keeps in-frame sequences only and misses some clones. Where compared with another copy, unresolved V genes explain less than half of these, and the others have no known cause. The sample table contains about 120,000 clones; only one count was recorded for approximately 81% of them. The top ten constitute roughly 7.2% of the sample. Specimen: PBMCs. All receptors come from a male donor in good health and CMV-seronegative.

A few counts support this clone. The rearrangement joins TRBV18 to TRBJ1-1; D is undetermined. The germline CDR1 and CDR2 sequences are KGHSH and LQKENI. The germline V and J ends were trimmed by 4 bases and 1 base, with 10 bases remaining between them. This CDR3 contains 14 residues. The CDR3 protein is CASSLSSENTEAFF. The CDR3 DNA reads TGTGCCAGCTCACTTTCATCAGAGAACACTGAAGCTTTCTTT.

This chain connects TRBV15 to TRBJ2-2, with 11 bases aligning to TRBD2. The length of the CDR3 is 18 residues. Trimming at V came to 0 bases and at J to 3 bases, leaving 6 bases not matched to a gene. Germline CDR1 reads LNHNV; CDR2 reads YYDKDF (reference sequence). CDR3 loop: CATSRDAGTSGHTGELFF. CDR3 coding DNA: TGTGCCACCAGCAGAGATGCCGGGACTAGCGGCCACACCGGGGAGCTGTTTTTT.

The chain carries TRBV6-4 and TRBJ2-7, with 8 bases fitting TRBD1. The J segment lost 10 bases and the V segment lost 6 bases, leaving 11 bases of the junction unmatched. Germline-derived CDR1 and CDR2 are MRHNA and SNTAGT. The CDR3 loop spans 13 amino acids. The CDR3 DNA sequence: TGTGCCAGCAGAGGGCGGGACAGGCGGGAACAGTACTTC. It specifies CASRGRDRREQYF.

CDR3 bases: TGTGCCAGTAGTAGGGGGACAGACCTCCAAGAGACCCAGTACTTC. It translates to CASSRGTDLQETQYF. This sequence joins TRBV19 and TRBJ2-5; 7 positions agree with TRBD1. Germline CDR1 is LNHDA and CDR2 is SQIVND (reference sequence). The V and J ends lost 4 bases and 1 base, in that order; junction bases with no gene match: 6. The CDR3 runs to 15 residues. Drawing the rest from reference TRBV19 and TRBJ2-5, the complete variable domain is DGGITQSPKYLFRKEGQNVTLSCEQNLNHDAMYWYRQDPGQGLRLIYYSQIVNDFQKGDIAEGYSVSREKKESFPLTVTSAQKNPTAFYLCASSRGTDLQETQYFGPGTRLLVL.

J is TRBJ1-5 and V is TRBV15; D remains unclear. Germline CDR1 LNHNV, CDR2 YYDKDF (reference sequence). The CDR3 loop spans 13 amino acids. V was trimmed by 6 bases and J by 4 bases, leaving 10 bases between them. CDR3 sequence (DNA): TGTGCCACCAGTTACGGACTGAATCAGCCCCAGCATTTT. This codes for CATSYGLNQPQHF. The complete variable domain, with remaining parts taken from reference TRBV15 and TRBJ1-5, reads DAMVIQNPRYQVTQFGKPVTLSCSQTLNHNVMYWYQQKSSQAPKLLFHYYDKDFNNEADTPDNFQSRRPNTSFCFLDIRSPGLGDTAMYLCATSYGLNQPQHFGDGTRLSIL.

The chain is built from TRBV7-9 and TRBJ2-5; tentative D call: TRBD1 (6 bases). This CDR3 is 13 amino acids long. V lost 4 bases, J lost 4 bases, and 10 bases lay in between. From germline, CDR1 is SEHNR and CDR2 FQNEAQ (reference sequence). CDR3 sequence (DNA): TGTGCCAGCAGCTGGGGGCTCGGAGAGACCCAGTACTTC. Residues: CASSWGLGETQYF.

The chain employs TRBV14 and TRBJ1-1; unclear D gene. V was pared by 6 bases and J by 0 bases, with 11 bases between. This CDR3 has 14 residues. CDR1 is SGHDN, CDR2 FVKESK, per germline. Written as DNA, the CDR3 is TGTGCCAGCAGTGTATCGGGGATGAACACTGAAGCTTTCTTT. Translation: CASSVSGMNTEAFF. The entire variable domain, with the rest obtained from reference TRBV14 and TRBJ1-1, is as follows: EAGVTQFPSHSVIEKGQTVTLRCDPISGHDNLYWYRRVMGKEIKFLLHFVKESKQDESGMPNNRFLAERTGGTYSTLKVQPAELEDSGVYFCASSVSGMNTEAFFGQGTRLTVV.

This chain links TRBV6-4 with TRBJ1-6; 8 nucleotides line up with TRBD1. Germline-derived CDR1 and CDR2 are MRHNA and SNTAGT. The CDR3 runs to 14 residues. With 4 bases clipped from V and 11 bases from J, the junction kept 7 bases outside the gene matches. DNA for the CDR3: TGTGCCAGCAGTGTTGGACAGGGAAGCACACCCCTCCACTTT. Its translation: CASSVGQGSTPLHF.

V usage is TRBV19 and J usage is TRBJ2-1, with D unresolved. Germline loops: CDR1 LNHDA, CDR2 SQIVND (reference sequence). There are 12 residues in the CDR3. Trimming shortened V by 5 bases and J by 7 bases, and 9 bases separated the two germline ends. CDR3 sequence reads: CASSDTRNEQFF. CDR3 sequence (DNA): TGTGCCAGTAGTGACACTCGGAATGAGCAGTTCTTC.

The rearrangement joins TRBV6-5 to TRBJ1-3; D possibly corresponds to TRBD1 (5 bases). Trimming shortened V by 6 bases and J by 4 bases, and 7 bases separated the two germline ends. Germline V lookup: CDR1 MNHEY, CDR2 SVGAGI. The CDR3 is 12 amino acids. The CDR3 protein is CASSNRGNTIYF. The CDR3 DNA follows: TGTGCCAGCAGCAACAGGGGAAACACCATATATTTT.

The J gene is TRBJ1-1, the V gene TRBV30; D gene ambiguous. The CDR3 has 13 amino acids. V dropped 5 bases and J dropped 0 bases, with 10 bases sitting between them. Per the germline V gene, CDR1 is GTSNPN and CDR2 is SVGIG (reference sequence). The CDR3 sequence is CAWLWGVNTEAFF. The CDR3 DNA is TGTGCCTGGCTCTGGGGAGTGAACACTGAAGCTTTCTTT.

V is TRBV7-2 and J is TRBJ1-5, with D tentatively TRBD1 (5 bases). The CDR3 has 13 residues. Trimming removed 2 bases at V and 7 bases at J, with 9 bases between. Germline CDR1 and CDR2: SGHTA and FQGNSA. The CDR3 DNA follows: TGTGCCAGCAGCTTATCAGGGAACCAGCCCCAGCATTTT. It is translated as CASSLSGNQPQHF.

J is TRBJ1-2 and V is TRBV7-9, with D tentatively TRBD1 (5 bases). V was shortened by 0 bases and J by 3 bases, with 5 bases between the two germline ends. This CDR3 comprises 13 residues. Germline CDR1 is SEHNR and CDR2 is FQNEAQ (reference sequence). In DNA form, the CDR3 reads TGTGCCAGCAGCTTAGCAGGGGACTATGGCTACACCTTC. This codes for CASSLAGDYGYTF.

The sample holds one count of this clone. CDR3 residues: CASSDPSGSPGNIQYF. The CDR3 DNA reads TGTGCCAGCAGTGATCCTAGCGGGAGCCCGGGAAACATTCAGTACTTC. This sequence joins TRBV6-1 and TRBJ2-4; TRBD2 matches at 10 bases. Germline values: CDR1 MNHNS, CDR2 SASEGT. V lost 3 bases, J lost 6 bases, and 8 bases stayed unmatched. The CDR3 runs 16 residues.

The chain links TRBV30 to TRBJ1-6; 8 nucleotides agree with TRBD1. The CDR3 runs 18 residues. The junction had 16 bases not matched to a gene; V was cut back by 5 bases and J by 4 bases. Germline CDR1 is GTSNPN and CDR2 is SVGIG (reference sequence). This CDR3 reads CAWSAGPTGGLYNSPLHF. CDR3 in DNA: TGTGCCTGGTCCGCTGGGCCCACAGGGGGGTTATATAATTCACCCCTCCACTTT.

V gene TRBV30 combines with J gene TRBJ2-3, with D possibly being TRBD2 (6 bases). Germline V gene data show CDR1 as GTSNPN and CDR2 as SVGIG (reference sequence). This CDR3 comprises 12 residues. The V and J ends lost 1 base and 7 bases respectively, with 9 bases between them. The CDR3 bases are TGTGCCTGGAGTGGGGAGGTCCATACGCAGTATTTT. As protein: CAWSGEVHTQYF.

The rearrangement links TRBV27 to TRBJ1-5; D possibly corresponds to TRBD1 (5 bases). The CDR3 length is 13 residues. V was shortened by 4 bases and J by 6 bases, with 10 bases between the two germline ends. CDR1 and CDR2 (germline): MNHEY, SMNVEV (reference sequence). The CDR3 loop is CASSSATGQPQHF. The DNA of the CDR3 is TGTGCCAGCAGTTCCGCTACAGGTCAGCCCCAGCATTTT.

The V call is TRBV28, the J call TRBJ1-2; 9 nucleotides line up with TRBD1. This CDR3 region has 13 residues. Per germline, CDR1 MDHEN and CDR2 SYDVKM. J gave up 4 bases and V 4 bases, and 1 base lay outside the gene matches. The CDR3 sequence is CASSSDRGYGYTF. CDR3 DNA: TGTGCCAGCAGTTCGGACAGGGGCTATGGCTACACCTTC.

The V call is TRBV9, the J call TRBJ2-3; D possibly corresponds to TRBD2 (6 bases). Germline V CDR1 and CDR2: SGDLS, YYNGEE. The V and J ends lost 4 bases and 4 bases respectively, with 16 bases between them. The CDR3 has 15 amino acids. CDR3 loop: CASSTSPSGPDTQYF. Written as DNA, the CDR3 is TGTGCCAGCAGCACTAGCCCGAGTGGCCCAGATACGCAGTATTTT.